The 19 T cell receptor beta chains given below trace back to one sample, sequenced in a study of identical twins (dated by TCRdb to about 2016). The library was prepared using 5' RACE. These reads were obtained on an Illumina HiSeq 2000. TCRdb trimmed the raw reads at Q25, called clones with MiXCR and kept productive beta chains. Every entry covers one CDR3 protein and lists the most common genes and DNA from its rows. Counted in this sample were fewer than 800,000 distinct CDR3 sequences; under 8.5% of them appeared once. The ten largest clones take up 1.6% of the sample. This sample was shared with a second study, whose subject was yellow fever vaccine responses in identical twins.

Sequencing was done on a sample of PBMCs. The source is a woman between 18 and 29 years old in good health.

This clonotype was observed a handful of times. V is TRBV28 and J is TRBJ2-1; TRBD2 aligns across 11 bases. This CDR3 contains 17 residues. Trimming removed 6 bases from V and 4 bases from J; junction bases left unmatched: 11. Per the germline V gene, CDR1 is MDHEN and CDR2 is SYDVKM. Here the CDR3 DNA reads TGTGCCAGCAGACCCCCACTAGCGGGAGTGCGATACAATGAGCAGTTCTTC. It codes for CASRPPLAGVRYNEQFF.

This clonotype has only a few counts. This chain joins TRBV10-1 and TRBJ2-7, with D tentatively TRBD1 or TRBD2 (5 bases each). Germline V lookup: CDR1 WNHNN, CDR2 SYGVQD (reference sequence). The V and J ends lost 3 bases and 3 bases respectively, with 12 bases between them. The CDR3 loop spans 14 amino acids. In nucleotides, the CDR3 is TGCGCCAGCAGTGACGGGGCCAGCCTCTACGAGCAGTACTTC. Its translation: CASSDGASLYEQYF.

This rearrangement joins TRBV29-1 to TRBJ2-1; 9 nucleotides align to TRBD2. V was clipped by 5 bases and J by 3 bases; unmatched bases: 5. This CDR3 is built from 14 residues. Germline V gene lookup returns CDR1 SQVTM and CDR2 ANQGSEA. The CDR3 DNA reads TGCAGCGTTTCCCGGACTAGCGACTACAATGAGCAGTTCTTC. It encodes CSVSRTSDYNEQFF.

The V call is TRBV11-2, the J call TRBJ1-4, with D uncertain. This CDR3 has 14 residues. V shed 4 bases and J shed 11 bases, with 17 bases lying between them. Germline CDR1 reads SGHAT; CDR2 reads FQNNGV. CDR3 region: CASSYGIVDPKLFF. The CDR3 nucleotides are TGTGCCAGCAGCTACGGAATTGTTGATCCGAAACTGTTTTTT. Combining the CDR3 with reference TRBV11-2 and TRBJ1-4 gives the whole variable domain EAGVAQSPRYKIIEKRQSVAFWCNPISGHATLYWYQQILGQGPKLLIQFQNNGVVDDSQLPKDRFSAERLKGVDSTLKIQPAKLEDSAVYLCASSYGIVDPKLFFGSGTQLSVL.

This clonotype was seen at least ten times. This chain links TRBV7-6 with TRBJ2-1; no clear D gene. From germline, CDR1 is SGHVS and CDR2 FNYEAQ. V lost 2 bases and J lost 9, with 5 bases in between. CDR3 length: 11 amino acids. The CDR3 reads CASSLKGEQFF. CDR3 coding DNA: TGTGCCAGCAGCTTAAAGGGTGAGCAGTTCTTC.

This clonotype was counted between two and nine times. This chain connects TRBV5-1 to TRBJ2-3; 8 bases line up with TRBD1. The germline V gene has CDR1 SGHRS and CDR2 YFSETQ. V lost 4 bases, J lost 1 base, and 8 bases stayed unmatched. This CDR3 is built from 16 residues. In nucleotides, the CDR3 is TGCGCCAGCAGCCAGGGACAGGATTTGGGCACAGATACGCAGTATTTT. As protein: CASSQGQDLGTDTQYF.

The genes are TRBV9 and TRBJ1-1; 8 positions agree with TRBD1. Trimming at V came to 3 bases and at J to 4 bases, leaving 5 bases not matched to a gene. CDR3 length: 14 amino acids. The germline gives CDR1 SGDLS, CDR2 YYNGEE. CDR3 sequence: CASSARQGSTEAFF. CDR3 DNA: TGTGCCAGCAGCGCACGACAGGGGTCCACTGAAGCTTTCTTT.

This clonotype was detected a few times. This chain joins TRBV4-2 and TRBJ2-2; D gene uncertain. The length of the CDR3 is 16 residues. V was pared by 2 bases and J by 2 bases, with 12 bases between. The germline V gene encodes CDR1 LGHNA and CDR2 YNFKEQ. In DNA, the CDR3 is TGTGCCAGCAGCCAAAGGCTAGGCACCAACACCGGGGAGCTGTTTTTT. Protein sequence: CASSQRLGTNTGELFF.

In this sample, this clonotype turned up a few times. This chain joins TRBV7-3 and TRBJ2-2; D gene unclear. The CDR3 loop spans 13 amino acids. Trimming stripped 2 bases from V and 4 bases from J, with 5 bases between. Germline V lookup: CDR1 SGHTA, CDR2 FQGTGA. The CDR3 here is CASSLWSTGELFF. CDR3 in DNA: TGTGCCAGCAGCTTATGGTCCACCGGGGAGCTGTTTTTT.

At least ten counts were recorded for this clonotype. V gene TRBV3-1 combines with J gene TRBJ2-5; 11 nucleotides agree with TRBD2. J gave up 3 bases and V 0 bases, and 9 bases lay outside the gene matches. Germline loops: CDR1 LGHDT, CDR2 YNNKEL (reference sequence). The CDR3 is 18 residues long. The chain's CDR3 is CASSQDSLLAGVEETQYF. The CDR3 DNA reads as TGTGCCAGCAGCCAAGATTCCTTACTAGCGGGAGTGGAAGAGACCCAGTACTTC.

This clonotype was seen only a few times. The chain couples TRBV5-5 to TRBJ2-5; tentatively, D is TRBD2 (7 bases). This CDR3 is built from 15 residues. V shed 7 bases and J shed 0 bases, with 16 bases lying between them. CDR1 is SGHKS, CDR2 YYEKEE, per germline (reference sequence). DNA of the CDR3: TGTGCCAGCGGCCGGGGGCGGGAGTACCAAGAGACCCAGTACTTC. This translates into CASGRGREYQETQYF. The whole variable domain, filled in from reference TRBV5-5 and TRBJ2-5, reads DAGVTQSPTHLIKTRGQQVTLRCSPISGHKSVSWYQQVLGQGPQFIFQYYEKEERGRGNFPDRFSARQFPNYSSELNVNALLLGDSALYLCASGRGREYQETQYFGPGTRLLVL.

This clonotype was observed a handful of times. The gene calls are TRBV20-1 and TRBJ2-1; no firm D call. CDR3 length equals 14 residues. V was pared by 1 base and J by 6 bases, with 13 bases between. The germline CDR1 and CDR2 sequences are DFQATT and SNEGSKA (reference sequence). CDR3 in DNA: TGCAGTGCTAGAGTCTCTGGTTCGGTCAATGAGCAGTTCTTC. Its protein product is CSARVSGSVNEQFF.

This clonotype was seen ten or more times. CDR3 bases: TGTGCCAGCACCGGAGAGACTACCAACTCCTACGAGCAGTACGTC. As protein: CASTGETTNSYEQYV. The V call is TRBV13, the J call TRBJ2-7; possible D gene TRBD2, 5 bases. Trimming pared 7 bases from V and 0 bases from J, leaving 16 bases between. From germline, CDR1 is PRHDT and CDR2 FYEKMQ (reference sequence). CDR3 size: 15 residues.

This clonotype was recorded many times. J is TRBJ1-2 and V is TRBV2; a weak D match, TRBD1 (5 bases). The CDR3 length is 13 residues. Trimming removed 3 bases from V and 7 bases from J, with 12 bases in between. CDR1 and CDR2 from the germline V gene are SNHLY and FYNNEI. The CDR3 DNA sequence: TGTGCCAGCAGTGATGAGGGGAGTGGTGGCTACACCTTC. It is translated as CASSDEGSGGYTF.

V gene TRBV6-1 combines with J gene TRBJ1-1; D ambiguous. The V end lost 5 bases, the J end lost 1 base, and 14 bases lay between the germline ends. Germline values: CDR1 MNHNS, CDR2 SASEGT. The CDR3 runs 15 residues. CDR3 residues: CASSKRRAGNTEAFF. CDR3 DNA: TGTGCCAGCAGTAAACGCCGAGCAGGGAACACTGAAGCTTTCTTT.

The chain couples TRBV28 to TRBJ2-7; 9 bases agree with TRBD1. V lost 8 bases, J lost 4 bases, and 12 bases stayed unmatched. The CDR3 is made up of 15 amino acids. The germline V gene has CDR1 MDHEN and CDR2 SYDVKM. CDR3 in DNA: TGTGCCAGCTCGCCGAGGGACAGGGCGTTTTACGAGCAGTACTTC. Residues: CASSPRDRAFYEQYF.

This clonotype was observed at least ten times. The chain is built from TRBV28 and TRBJ2-3, with TRBD1 as a possible D gene (6 bases). V was shortened by 5 bases and J by 2 bases, with 11 bases between the two germline ends. CDR1 MDHEN and CDR2 SYDVKM come from the germline V gene. The CDR3 sequence is 14 residues long. CDR3 nucleotide sequence: TGTGCCAGCAGTGACAGGCACTCCACAGATACGCAGTATTTT. Protein sequence: CASSDRHSTDTQYF.

The DNA for the CDR3 is TGCGCCAGCATAGGGGTAGAAGGGGGCGAAACTGAAGCTTTCTTT. It yields the protein CASIGVEGGETEAFF. V gene TRBV5-1 combines with J gene TRBJ1-1; 7 bases align to TRBD1. J lost 5 bases, V lost 6 bases, and 13 bases had no gene match. Germline loops: CDR1 SGHRS, CDR2 YFSETQ. This CDR3 is built from 15 residues.

This clonotype was observed a handful of times. The rearrangement links TRBV28 to TRBJ2-1; 9 bases line up with TRBD1. The CDR3 totals 16 residues. CDR1 is MDHEN and CDR2 is SYDVKM in the germline V gene. J gave up 0 bases and V 6 bases, and 6 bases lay outside the gene matches. The CDR3 region is CASRKGTGPSYNEQFF. For the CDR3, the DNA is TGTGCCAGCAGAAAAGGGACAGGGCCCTCCTACAATGAGCAGTTCTTC.